The 26 T cell receptor beta chains below were found in one sample sequenced in a study of T cells in tuberculosis. Libraries were prepared by immunoSEQ multiplex PCR; TCRdb keeps only in-frame clonotypes and omits some of them. Here the sample spans about 20,000 clones, 75% to 90% being singletons. Specimen: PBMCs. The receptors derive from a donor between 10 and 35 years old with latent tuberculosis or without tuberculosis infection.

This clone has only a few counts. The rearrangement links TRBV10-3 to TRBJ1-2; D is undetermined. Germline V gene lookup returns CDR1 ENHRY and CDR2 SYGVKD. This CDR3 has 15 amino acids. Trimming pared 0 bases from V and 4 bases from J, leaving 12 bases between. CDR3 loop: CAISESLASSYGYTF. CDR3 sequence (DNA): TGTGCCATCAGTGAGTCGTTGGCATCTTCCTATGGCTACACCTTC.

The gene calls are TRBV6-1 and TRBJ1-2; TRBD1 agrees at 7 bases. Germline loops: CDR1 MNHNS, CDR2 SASEGT. The CDR3 contains 15 residues. V shed 10 bases and J 6 bases; nucleotides not matched to a gene: 17. This chain's CDR3 is CAIGTVGGRYDGYTF. The DNA of the CDR3 is TGTGCCATAGGGACAGTTGGTGGTAGGTACGATGGCTACACCTTC.

The CDR3: CASSPRLNTEAFF. The CDR3 region has the DNA TGTGCCAGCAGCCCTAGACTGAACACTGAAGCTTTCTTT. This chain joins TRBV5-4 and TRBJ1-1; D remains ambiguous. The CDR3 is made up of 13 amino acids. The germline V gene has CDR1 SGHNT and CDR2 YYREEE (reference sequence). V was cut by 4 bases and J by 0 bases, with 7 bases left in between.

This chain links TRBV15 with TRBJ1-2, with a possible D match to TRBD1 (5 bases). CDR1 is LNHNV and CDR2 is YYDKDF in the germline V gene (reference sequence). With 4 bases removed from V and 1 base from J, the gap between germline ends came to 13 bases. The CDR3 is made up of 15 amino acids. CDR3 residues: CATSTRVGGNYGYTF. The DNA for the CDR3 is TGTGCCACCAGCACCAGGGTGGGAGGTAACTATGGCTACACCTTC.

This chain uses TRBV5-1 with TRBJ2-7; D call uncertain. The CDR3 length is 11 residues. Looked up from germline, CDR1 is SGHRS and CDR2 is YFSETQ. Trimming left V 0 bases short and J 6 bases short, with 4 bases between. The CDR3 is CASSLGLEQYF. The CDR3 bases are TGCGCCAGCAGCTTGGGTCTCGAGCAGTACTTC.

The rearrangement joins TRBV4-3 to TRBJ2-2, with 10 positions matching TRBD2. Germline CDR1 is LGHNA and CDR2 is YSLEER. V dropped 4 bases and J dropped 2; count of bases not matched to a gene: 13. CDR3 length equals 19 residues. As DNA, the CDR3 is TGCGCCAGCAGCCTCTCGGTCTGGCTAGCGGGGGACAACACCGGGGAGCTGTTTTTT. Protein: CASSLSVWLAGDNTGELFF.

This clone has only one observation. The chain joins TRBV4-1 to TRBJ2-7, with TRBD1 matching over 9 bases. This CDR3 has 14 amino acids. V lost 5 bases, J lost 6 bases, and 8 bases stayed unmatched. From germline, CDR1 is MGHRA and CDR2 YSYEKL. CDR3 sequence (DNA): TGCGCCAGCAGCTTACCCGGGACAGGGAGCGAGCAGTACTTC. This encodes CASSLPGTGSEQYF.

The chain joins TRBV27 to TRBJ2-7; TRBD1 agrees at 10 bases. CDR3 length equals 14 residues. CDR1 is MNHEY, CDR2 SMNVEV, per germline (reference sequence). The trim removed 7 bases at V and 6 bases at J, leaving 9 bases unmatched. CDR3 sequence reads: CASNPGTGVGEQYF. For the CDR3, the DNA is TGTGCCAGCAACCCCGGGACAGGGGTTGGCGAGCAGTACTTC.

This CDR3 is CASSPGQGWDNEKLFF. As DNA, the CDR3 is TGTGCCAGCAGCCCGGGACAGGGTTGGGATAATGAAAAACTGTTTTTT. The genes are TRBV7-2 and TRBJ1-4; 9 bases are a match to TRBD1. Germline lookup yields CDR1 SGHTA and CDR2 FQGNSA. V dropped 5 bases and J dropped 4; count of bases not matched to a gene: 8. CDR3 length: 16 amino acids.

The gene calls are TRBV5-6 and TRBJ1-5; TRBD1 aligns across 8 bases. V dropped 4 bases and J dropped 4; count of bases not matched to a gene: 4. Germline values: CDR1 SGHDT, CDR2 YYEEEE. This CDR3 region has 14 residues. CDR3 sequence reads: CASSPTGVNQPQHF. The CDR3 DNA reads TGTGCCAGCAGCCCGACAGGGGTAAATCAGCCCCAGCATTTT.

J is TRBJ2-3 and V is TRBV7-2; unclear D gene. The CDR3 has 13 amino acids. The germline CDR1 and CDR2 sequences are SGHTA and FQGNSA. V lost 4 bases and J lost 6, with 11 bases in between. The CDR3 nucleotides read TGTGCCAGCAGCTGGCCTACGCGGGATACGCAGTATTTT. This sequence encodes CASSWPTRDTQYF.

The chain employs TRBV19 and TRBJ1-1, with 7 bases that match TRBD1. CDR3 length: 13 amino acids. Losses at the gene ends were 9 bases for V and 0 bases for J; bases not matched to a gene: 4. CDR1 is LNHDA, CDR2 SQIVND, per germline (reference sequence). CDR3 DNA: TGTGCCAGCAGGGACAGAATGAACACTGAAGCTTTCTTT. Residues: CASRDRMNTEAFF.

This chain joins TRBV2 and TRBJ1-1, with D maybe TRBD1 (6 bases). In germline, CDR1 is SNHLY, CDR2 FYNNEI. The CDR3 loop spans 15 amino acids. Trimming removed 6 bases at V and 0 bases at J, with 14 bases between. For the CDR3, the DNA is TGTGCCAGCAGACCTTACAGGGATCTGAACACTGAAGCTTTCTTT. Amino acids: CASRPYRDLNTEAFF.

The rearrangement joins TRBV2 to TRBJ2-4, with TRBD1 matching over 11 bases. Losses at the gene ends were 5 bases for V and 7 bases for J; bases not matched to a gene: 4. The CDR3 has 14 amino acids. The germline V gene has CDR1 SNHLY and CDR2 FYNNEI. The chain's CDR3 is CASSTGTGGNIQYF. The CDR3 DNA sequence: TGTGCCAGCAGTACCGGGACAGGGGGGAACATTCAGTACTTC.

The CDR3 here is CASRLASGGYNEQFF. The CDR3 DNA sequence: TGTGCCAGCAGACTAGCTAGCGGGGGATACAATGAGCAGTTCTTC. J is TRBJ2-1 and V is TRBV6-5; TRBD2 matches 10 bases. CDR3 size: 15 residues. Trimming at V came to 6 bases and at J to 4 bases, leaving 6 bases not matched to a gene. Germline V gene lookup returns CDR1 MNHEY and CDR2 SVGAGI.

The chain carries TRBV5-1 and TRBJ2-2; weak D call: TRBD2 (6 bases). The CDR3 runs to 15 residues. Trimming took off 0 bases at V and 5 bases at J, with 11 bases between the two ends. CDR1 is SGHRS and CDR2 is YFSETQ in the germline V gene. The CDR3 bases are TGCGCCAGCAGCTTGGATCCGGCGGGGACCGGGGAGCTGTTTTTT. This codes for CASSLDPAGTGELFF.

V usage is TRBV14 and J usage is TRBJ2-2, with 8 bases matching TRBD1. With V trimmed by 0 bases and J by 8 bases, 2 bases remained unmatched. Germline values: CDR1 SGHDN, CDR2 FVKESK. This CDR3 comprises 14 residues. CDR3 sequence reads: CASSQDRGPGELFF. In DNA form, the CDR3 reads TGTGCCAGCAGCCAAGACAGGGGGCCTGGGGAGCTGTTTTTT.

J is TRBJ2-3 and V is TRBV7-2; maybe TRBD2 (6 bases). The CDR3 loop spans 16 amino acids. Per germline, CDR1 SGHTA and CDR2 FQGNSA. With 6 bases removed from V and 4 bases from J, the gap between germline ends came to 20 bases. CDR3 bases: TGTGCCAGCAGTCCGCGACTAGGGAGGTGGGCAGATACGCAGTATTTT. This gives the protein CASSPRLGRWADTQYF.

The rearrangement links TRBV14 to TRBJ2-1, with D unclear. This CDR3 has 14 amino acids. Germline values: CDR1 SGHDN, CDR2 FVKESK. Trimming stripped 4 bases from V and 3 bases from J, with 10 bases between. Written as DNA, the CDR3 is TGTGCCAGCAGCCCTAGTCTGGGCTACAATGAGCAGTTCTTC. It codes for CASSPSLGYNEQFF.

J is TRBJ1-4 and V is TRBV6-6, with 7 bases aligning to TRBD1. The CDR3 spans 14 residues. J was trimmed by 8 bases and V by 6 bases; bases with no gene match: 9. Germline V CDR1 and CDR2: MNHNY, SVGAGI (reference sequence). CDR3 sequence reads: CASRAGGIGEKLFF. The CDR3 bases are TGTGCCAGCAGGGCAGGGGGAATTGGGGAAAAACTGTTTTTT.

The chain carries TRBV19 and TRBJ1-5; D is uncertain. This CDR3 has 15 amino acids. CDR1 is LNHDA and CDR2 is SQIVND in the germline V gene (reference sequence). Trimming took off 6 bases at V and 0 bases at J, with 12 bases between the two ends. The CDR3 protein is CASSFGSYSNQPQHF. The CDR3 bases are TGTGCCAGTAGCTTCGGGAGTTATAGCAATCAGCCCCAGCATTTT.

The V call is TRBV28, the J call TRBJ2-3, with a tentative D call TRBD1 (6 bases). V was shortened by 4 bases and J by 5 bases, with 16 bases between the two germline ends. The CDR3 is 15 amino acids. CDR1 MDHEN and CDR2 SYDVKM come from the germline V gene. CDR3 DNA: TGTGCCAGCAGTTCCGGGACAACCGGTGGAGATACGCAGTATTTT. Encoded protein: CASSSGTTGGDTQYF.

The V and J genes are TRBV6-5 and TRBJ1-5, with TRBD1 identical over 7 bases. The CDR3 consists of 15 residues. V dropped 5 bases and J dropped 6; count of bases not matched to a gene: 10. From germline, CDR1 is MNHEY and CDR2 SVGAGI. CDR3 residues: CASSTTGATTQPQHF. CDR3 nucleotides: TGTGCCAGCAGTACCACAGGGGCGACGACTCAGCCCCAGCATTTT.

This clone was detected a few times. The rearrangement links TRBV5-1 to TRBJ2-3; the match to TRBD1 covers 10 bases. Per the germline V gene, CDR1 is SGHRS and CDR2 is YFSETQ. The CDR3 contains 15 residues. After removal of 4 bases from V and 4 bases from J, the junction contained 6 bases not matched to a gene. The CDR3 region is CASSLRDRGADTQYF. CDR3 nucleotide sequence: TGCGCCAGCAGCCTCCGGGACAGGGGAGCAGATACGCAGTATTTT.

This rearrangement joins TRBV7-2 to TRBJ1-2; D is unclear. CDR3 length: 14 amino acids. Trimming removed 5 bases at V and 0 bases at J, with 10 bases between. Germline CDR1 reads SGHTA; CDR2 reads FQGNSA. The CDR3 loop is CASSDGLTNYGYTF. The CDR3 coding sequence is TGTGCCAGCAGCGATGGACTTACTAACTATGGCTACACCTTC. The full variable domain, completed using reference TRBV7-2 and TRBJ1-2, is GAGVSQSPSNKVTEKGKDVELRCDPISGHTALYWYRQSLGQGLEFLIYFQGNSAPDKSGLPSDRFSAERTGGSVSTLTIQRTQQEDSAVYLCASSDGLTNYGYTFGSGTRLTVV.

The rearrangement links TRBV9 to TRBJ2-1, with D tentatively TRBD1 (6 bases). Looked up from germline, CDR1 is SGDLS and CDR2 is YYNGEE. V shed 0 bases and J shed 0 bases, with 25 bases lying between them. The CDR3 extends over 21 amino acids. The CDR3 DNA is TGTGCCAGCAGCGTAGACTTACGAGGGAGTCCCCTAGGGGGCTCCTACAATGAGCAGTTCTTC. Its protein product is CASSVDLRGSPLGGSYNEQFF.